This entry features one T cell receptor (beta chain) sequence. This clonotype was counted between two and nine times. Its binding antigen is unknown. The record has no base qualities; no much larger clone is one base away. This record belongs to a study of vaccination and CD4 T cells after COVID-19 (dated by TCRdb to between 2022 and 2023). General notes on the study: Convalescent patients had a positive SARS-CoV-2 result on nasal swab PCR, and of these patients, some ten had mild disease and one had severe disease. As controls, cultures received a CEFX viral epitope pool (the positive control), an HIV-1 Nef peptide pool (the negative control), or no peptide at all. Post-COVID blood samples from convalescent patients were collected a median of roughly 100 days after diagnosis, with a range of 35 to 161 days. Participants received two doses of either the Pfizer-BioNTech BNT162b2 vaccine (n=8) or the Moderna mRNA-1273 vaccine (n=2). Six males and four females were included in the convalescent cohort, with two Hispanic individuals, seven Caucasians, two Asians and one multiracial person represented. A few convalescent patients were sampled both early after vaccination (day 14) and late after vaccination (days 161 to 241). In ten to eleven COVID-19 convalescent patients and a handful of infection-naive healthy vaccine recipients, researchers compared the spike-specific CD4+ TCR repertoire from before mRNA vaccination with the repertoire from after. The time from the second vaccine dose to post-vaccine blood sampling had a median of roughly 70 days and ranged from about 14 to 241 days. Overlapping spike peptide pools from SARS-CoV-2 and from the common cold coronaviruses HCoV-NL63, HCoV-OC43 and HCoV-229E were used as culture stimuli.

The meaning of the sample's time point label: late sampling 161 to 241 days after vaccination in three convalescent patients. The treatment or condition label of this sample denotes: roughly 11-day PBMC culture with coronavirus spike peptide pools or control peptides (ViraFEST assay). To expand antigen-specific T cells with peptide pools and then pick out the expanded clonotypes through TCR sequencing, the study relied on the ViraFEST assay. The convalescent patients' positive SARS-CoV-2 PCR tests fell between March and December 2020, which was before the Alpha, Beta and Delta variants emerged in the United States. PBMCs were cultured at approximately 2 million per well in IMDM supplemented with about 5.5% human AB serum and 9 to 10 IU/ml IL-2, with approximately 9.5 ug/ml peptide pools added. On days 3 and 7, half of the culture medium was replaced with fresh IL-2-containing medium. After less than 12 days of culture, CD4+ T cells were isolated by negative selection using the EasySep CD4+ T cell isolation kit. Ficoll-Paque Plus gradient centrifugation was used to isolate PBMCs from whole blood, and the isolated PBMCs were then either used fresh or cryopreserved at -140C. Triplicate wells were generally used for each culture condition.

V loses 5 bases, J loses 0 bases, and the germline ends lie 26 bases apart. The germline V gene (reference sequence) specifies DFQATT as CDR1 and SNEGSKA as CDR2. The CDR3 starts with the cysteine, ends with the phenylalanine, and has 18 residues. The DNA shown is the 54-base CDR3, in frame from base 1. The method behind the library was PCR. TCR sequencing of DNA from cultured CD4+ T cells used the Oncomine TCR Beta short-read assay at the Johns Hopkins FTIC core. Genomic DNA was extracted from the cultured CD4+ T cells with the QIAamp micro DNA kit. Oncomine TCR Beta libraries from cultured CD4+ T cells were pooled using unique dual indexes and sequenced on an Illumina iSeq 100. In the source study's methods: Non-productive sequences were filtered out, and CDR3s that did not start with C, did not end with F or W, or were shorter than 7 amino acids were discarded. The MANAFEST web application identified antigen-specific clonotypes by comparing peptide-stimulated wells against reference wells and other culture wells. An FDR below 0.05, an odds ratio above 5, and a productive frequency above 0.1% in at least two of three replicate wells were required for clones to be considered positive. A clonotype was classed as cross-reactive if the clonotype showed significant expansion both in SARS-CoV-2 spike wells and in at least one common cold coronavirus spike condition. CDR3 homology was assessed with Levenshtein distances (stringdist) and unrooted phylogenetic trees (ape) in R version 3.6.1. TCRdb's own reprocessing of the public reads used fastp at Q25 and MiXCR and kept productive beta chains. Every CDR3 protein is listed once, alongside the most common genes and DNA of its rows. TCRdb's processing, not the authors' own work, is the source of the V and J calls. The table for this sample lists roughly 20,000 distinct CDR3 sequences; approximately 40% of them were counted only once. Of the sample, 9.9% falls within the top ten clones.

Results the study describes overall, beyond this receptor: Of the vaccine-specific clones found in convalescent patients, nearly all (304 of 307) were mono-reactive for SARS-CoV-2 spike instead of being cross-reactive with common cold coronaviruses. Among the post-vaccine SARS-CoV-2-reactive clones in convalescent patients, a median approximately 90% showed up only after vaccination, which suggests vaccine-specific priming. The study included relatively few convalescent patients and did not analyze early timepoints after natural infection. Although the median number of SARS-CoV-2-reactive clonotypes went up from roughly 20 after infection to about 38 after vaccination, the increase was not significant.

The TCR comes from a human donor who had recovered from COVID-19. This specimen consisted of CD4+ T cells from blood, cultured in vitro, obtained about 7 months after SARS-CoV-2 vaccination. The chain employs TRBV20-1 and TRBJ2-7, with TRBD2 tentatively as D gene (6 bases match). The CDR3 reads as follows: CSAPHPPSGTQSSYEQYF. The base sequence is TGCAGTGCTCCACATCCCCCGTCCGGGACTCAGAGCTCCTACGAGCAGTACTTC.